This TCR beta chain was found in a study of blood T cell repertoires in COVID-19. On the study more broadly: Researchers got acute and convalescent COVID-19 samples from the United States, Italy and Spain. PBMCs, B-cell-depleted T cells, or T cells provided the cDNA or gDNA that made up the material.

The authors' processing: Estimated nucleated cell counts came from reference gene primer amplification. The method was immunoSEQ multiplex PCR; TCRdb's version includes in-frame clones alone and lacks a portion of them. V, J and clone size are taken as reported in that table, and D and trimming were inferred from the DNA itself. The repertoire holds roughly 170,000 clones, about 80% seen once, with 6% to 8.5% in the top ten. V shed 2 bases and J 3 bases; nucleotides not matched to a gene: 24. CDR3 length: 23 residues. Germline V gene lookup returns CDR1 LGHNT and CDR2 FRNRAP. The clonotype originates from a human donor in a cohort sampled during active COVID-19. The sample was peripheral blood. The chain recombines TRBV12-5 with TRBJ2-7; TRBD2 aligns across 14 bases. CDR3 DNA sequence: TGTGCTAGTGGTTTGCCTTACCCGCCTCCCGATTGGACTAGCGGGGGGCTATACTACGAGCAGTACTTC. Protein sequence: CASGLPYPPPDWTSGGLYYEQYF.